Below are 27 T cell receptor beta chains sequenced from a single sample in a study of cytomegalovirus exposure and HLA in healthy donors. PCR used 60 Vbeta primers and 13 Jbeta primers. Some clones are missing from TCRdb's copy, which holds only in-frame ones; the method was immunoSEQ multiplex PCR. The sample includes hundreds of thousands of clones, nearly 80% of them seen just once. Input material: PBMCs. The receptor set was obtained from a male donor in good health and CMV-seronegative.

The gene calls are TRBV5-6 and TRBJ1-5; the D gene is possibly TRBD1 (6 bases). Trimming shortened V by 0 bases and J by 3 bases, and 13 bases separated the two germline ends. The CDR3 spans 16 residues. The germline V gene has CDR1 SGHDT and CDR2 YYEEEE. CDR3 sequence (DNA): TGTGCCAGCAGCTTGGGGGCAGGGGCGGACAATCAGCCCCAGCATTTT. It yields the protein CASSLGAGADNQPQHF.

This clone came up a few times. The chain links TRBV15 to TRBJ2-5; tentative D call: TRBD2 (5 bases). Germline V gene lookup returns CDR1 LNHNV and CDR2 YYDKDF (reference sequence). Trimming removed 8 bases from V and 5 bases from J, with 18 bases in between. The CDR3 sequence is 14 residues long. The CDR3 region has the DNA TGTGCCACCCATCATCCCAGTTCGGGGGAGACCCAGTACTTC. Its protein is CATHHPSSGETQYF.

The chain recombines TRBV27 with TRBJ1-1; D remains ambiguous. V was trimmed by 5 bases and J by 4 bases, leaving 17 bases between them. Germline CDR1 and CDR2: MNHEY and SMNVEV (reference sequence). The CDR3 has 15 amino acids. CDR3 region: CASSLGRLGSTEAFF. The CDR3, as DNA: TGTGCCAGCAGTCTAGGCCGACTAGGGAGCACTGAAGCTTTCTTT.

The chain joins TRBV5-1 to TRBJ2-7; no clear D gene. CDR3 size: 13 residues. The V end lost 0 bases, the J end lost 3 bases, and 7 bases lay between the germline ends. Germline CDR1 is SGHRS and CDR2 is YFSETQ. Here the CDR3 reads CASSLGWSYEQYF. DNA for the CDR3: TGCGCCAGCAGCTTGGGGTGGAGCTACGAGCAGTACTTC.

The CDR3 loop is CASSITSGRITDTQYF. The CDR3 coding sequence is TGTGCCAGTAGTATCACTAGCGGGAGGATAACAGATACGCAGTATTTT. The rearrangement links TRBV19 to TRBJ2-3; TRBD2 matches at 12 bases. The trim removed 3 bases at V and 3 bases at J, leaving 4 bases unmatched. The CDR3 contains 16 residues. Germline-derived CDR1 and CDR2 are LNHDA and SQIVND (reference sequence).

This chain uses TRBV28 with TRBJ2-5, with 8 bases lining up with TRBD1. Germline CDR1 MDHEN, CDR2 SYDVKM. Trimming took 5 bases from V and 7 from J; bases not matched to a gene: 21. The CDR3 consists of 18 residues. The CDR3 spells CASSPTPDRGSTRGTQYF. For the CDR3, the DNA is TGTGCCAGCAGTCCAACACCCGACAGGGGCTCTACACGGGGGACCCAGTACTTC.

The rearrangement links TRBV6-5 to TRBJ2-3; 13 bases line up with TRBD2. The CDR3 loop spans 15 amino acids. Germline CDR1 and CDR2: MNHEY and SVGAGI. V was clipped by 6 bases and J by 3 bases; unmatched bases: 3. CDR3 region: CASRTGLAGTDTQYF. In nucleotides, the CDR3 is TGTGCCAGCAGAACGGGACTAGCGGGAACAGATACGCAGTATTTT.

V and J are TRBV29-1 and TRBJ2-3; D perhaps matches TRBD2 (6 bases). CDR3 length equals 16 residues. Germline CDR1 reads SQVTM; CDR2 reads ANQGSEA. V shed 3 bases and J shed 3 bases, with 19 bases lying between them. The CDR3 nucleotides read TGCAGCGTTGAGGAGGGGTCGCCTAGGCCGACAGATACGCAGTATTTT. Residues: CSVEEGSPRPTDTQYF.

The chain combines TRBV5-4 with TRBJ2-5; D possibly corresponds to TRBD1 (5 bases). CDR1 is SGHNT, CDR2 YYREEE, per germline (reference sequence). Trimming left V 1 base short and J 0 bases short, with 7 bases between. The CDR3 extends over 14 amino acids. The CDR3 protein is CASSLRTNQETQYF. DNA for the CDR3: TGTGCCAGCAGCTTGAGGACAAACCAAGAGACCCAGTACTTC.

The rearrangement links TRBV5-6 to TRBJ2-1; TRBD2 matches at 7 bases. Looked up from germline, CDR1 is SGHDT and CDR2 is YYEEEE. CDR3 length: 15 residues. With 3 bases clipped from V and 0 bases from J, the junction kept 3 bases outside the gene matches. CDR3 protein: CASSSRGGSYNEQFF. The CDR3 nucleotides are TGTGCCAGCAGCTCCCGCGGGGGCTCCTACAATGAGCAGTTCTTC.

This clone was seen a few times. The rearrangement links TRBV4-3 to TRBJ1-1, with D uncertain. The CDR3 has 13 residues. The germline V gene encodes CDR1 LGHNA and CDR2 YSLEER. Deletions cut 4 bases from V and 0 bases from J, with 6 bases between. CDR3 residues: CASSRGMNTEAFF. In nucleotides, the CDR3 is TGCGCCAGCAGCCGAGGGATGAACACTGAAGCTTTCTTT.

This chain links TRBV6-4 with TRBJ1-4, with TRBD1 matching over 8 bases. Trimming removed 5 bases from V and 7 bases from J; junction bases left unmatched: 9. Germline V gene data show CDR1 as MRHNA and CDR2 as SNTAGT. The CDR3 length is 15 residues. CDR3 coding DNA: TGTGCCAGCAGTCGATCAGGGGGCGCGGCTGAAAAACTGTTTTTT. Translated, it gives CASSRSGGAAEKLFF.

The CDR3 is CAWSVRGPPPGNTIYF. The CDR3 nucleotides are TGTGCCTGGAGTGTACGTGGGCCTCCCCCTGGAAACACCATATATTTT. The V and J genes are TRBV30 and TRBJ1-3; D remains unclear. V lost 0 bases to trimming and J lost 2 bases, with 14 bases between them. From germline, CDR1 is GTSNPN and CDR2 SVGIG (reference sequence). The CDR3 contains 16 residues.

The gene calls are TRBV2 and TRBJ1-1; 7 bases fit TRBD1. Germline V lookup: CDR1 SNHLY, CDR2 FYNNEI. The V segment lost 8 bases and the J segment 3 bases; nucleotides outside the gene matches: 3. The CDR3 extends over 12 amino acids. CDR3 coding DNA: TGTGCCAGCTCACAGGGGTACACTGAAGCTTTCTTT. Translating it yields CASSQGYTEAFF.

CDR3 in amino acids: CASSSSGTQYF. Written as DNA, the CDR3 is TGTGCCAGCAGTTCCTCGGGGACGCAGTATTTT. The chain carries TRBV27 and TRBJ2-3, with D perhaps TRBD2 (5 bases). Looked up from germline, CDR1 is MNHEY and CDR2 is SMNVEV (reference sequence). Trimming shortened V by 4 bases and J by 9 bases, and 8 bases separated the two germline ends. CDR3 length: 11 residues.

The J gene is TRBJ1-5, the V gene TRBV19, with a possible D match to TRBD1 (6 bases). The V end was cut by 1 base, the J end by 6 bases, with 13 bases between. CDR1 and CDR2 (germline): LNHDA, SQIVND (reference sequence). The CDR3 loop spans 15 amino acids. The CDR3 protein is CASSIVTGLGQPQHF. Written as DNA, the CDR3 is TGTGCCAGTAGTATAGTAACAGGGTTGGGTCAGCCCCAGCATTTT.

The V gene is TRBV4-1, the J gene TRBJ2-7; 13 bases line up with TRBD2. Germline assignment: CDR1 MGHRA and CDR2 YSYEKL. The V and J ends lost 1 base and 4 bases, in that order; junction bases with no gene match: 1. CDR3 size: 15 residues. The CDR3 nucleotides are TGCGCCAGCAGCCAAGGACTAGCGGGGGGATACGAGCAGTACTTC. It specifies CASSQGLAGGYEQYF.

This chain links TRBV9 with TRBJ1-4; D may be TRBD1 (6 bases). Trimming pared 0 bases from V and 0 bases from J, leaving 9 bases between. This CDR3 is 16 amino acids long. Germline V gives CDR1 SGDLS, CDR2 YYNGEE. In nucleotides, the CDR3 is TGTGCCAGCAGCGTAGGGGCAGGGGCAACTAATGAAAAACTGTTTTTT. Its protein is CASSVGAGATNEKLFF.

The chain joins TRBV28 to TRBJ2-3; tentatively, D is TRBD1 (5 bases). V was clipped by 2 bases and J by 5 bases, with 11 bases between them. CDR3 length equals 14 residues. Looked up from germline, CDR1 is MDHEN and CDR2 is SYDVKM. The DNA for the CDR3 is TGTGCCAGCAGTTTACAGGGAAAGGTAGATACGCAGTATTTT. Translation: CASSLQGKVDTQYF.

V and J are TRBV6-1 and TRBJ1-2; possible D gene TRBD1, 6 bases. Between the trimmed V and J ends, which lost 5 bases and 1 base, there was a span of 11 bases. CDR1 MNHNS and CDR2 SASEGT come from the germline V gene. The CDR3 has 14 amino acids. CDR3 nucleotides: TGTGCCAGCAGTCCGGGACACAGTAACTATGGCTACACCTTC. Amino acids: CASSPGHSNYGYTF.

The CDR3 sequence is CASSLAGQGEGYTF. In nucleotides, the CDR3 is TGTGCCAGCAGCTTAGCGGGACAGGGGGAAGGCTACACCTTC. This chain connects TRBV7-2 to TRBJ1-2, with 11 bases identical to TRBD1. CDR3 size: 14 residues. Germline V gene sequence: CDR1 SGHTA, CDR2 FQGNSA. V trimming: 0 bases; J trimming: 8 bases; junction bases outside the gene matches: 2.

V gene TRBV5-1 combines with J gene TRBJ1-1; the D gene is possibly TRBD1 (5 bases). This CDR3 region has 13 residues. Trimming pared 4 bases from V and 4 bases from J, leaving 11 bases between. Germline V gene lookup returns CDR1 SGHRS and CDR2 YFSETQ. The DNA of the CDR3 is TGCGCCAGCAGCCCCCCCGGGGGCACTGAAGCTTTCTTT. Encoded protein: CASSPPGGTEAFF.

The CDR3 nucleotides are TGTGCCAGCAGCTCGGACAGGTTAAATGAGCAGTTCTTC. It translates to CASSSDRLNEQFF. The V gene is TRBV7-7, the J gene TRBJ2-1; 7 bases match TRBD1. V shed 4 bases and J 7 bases; nucleotides not matched to a gene: 4. This CDR3 spans 13 amino acids. Looked up from germline, CDR1 is SSHAT and CDR2 is FNYEAQ (reference sequence).

The chain combines TRBV18 with TRBJ2-5; 10 bases match TRBD1. CDR3 length: 15 residues. The V gene's germline CDR1 is KGHSH and CDR2 LQKENI. J lost 4 bases, V lost 3 bases, and 5 bases had no gene match. The chain's CDR3 is CASSPQDRGVETQYF. Written as DNA, the CDR3 is TGTGCCAGCTCACCGCAGGACAGGGGGGTAGAGACCCAGTACTTC.

The chain joins TRBV19 to TRBJ2-7, with a weak D call TRBD1 (5 bases). The CDR3 runs to 13 residues. Deletions cut 4 bases from V and 2 bases from J, with 9 bases between. The germline V gene has CDR1 LNHDA and CDR2 SQIVND (reference sequence). CDR3: CASSRGRAYEQYF. CDR3 sequence (DNA): TGTGCCAGTAGTAGGGGCAGGGCCTACGAGCAGTACTTC. The variable domain in full, completed from reference TRBV19 and TRBJ2-7, reads DGGITQSPKYLFRKEGQNVTLSCEQNLNHDAMYWYRQDPGQGLRLIYYSQIVNDFQKGDIAEGYSVSREKKESFPLTVTSAQKNPTAFYLCASSRGRAYEQYFGPGTRLTVT.

For this clone: Germline and junction disagree at one end, which may indicate a read error. The chain is built from TRBV7-9 and TRBJ1-2; D may be TRBD1 (6 bases). This CDR3 has 14 residues. Germline CDR1 reads SEHNR; CDR2 reads FQNEAQ (reference sequence). The CDR3 bases are TGTTCCAGCAGCCCCCCCACAGGGCGTGGTGGCTACACCTTC. Protein product: CSSSPPTGRGGYTF. The full variable domain, in which reference TRBV7-9 and TRBJ1-2 provide the parts outside the CDR3, is DTGVSQNPRHKITKRGQNVTFRCDPISEHNRLYWYRQTLGQGPEFLTYFQNEAQLEKSRLLSDRFSAERPKGSFSTLEIQRTEQGDSAMYLCSSSPPTGRGGYTFGSGTRLTVV.

As regards this clone: The junction and the germline gene differ at one end; a read error may be behind it. The chain is built from TRBV4-3 and TRBJ2-5; 7 bases are shared with TRBD1. The CDR3 sequence is 14 residues long. CDR1 and CDR2 from the germline V gene are LGHNA and YSLEER. CDR3 amino acids: CASSVAFPDDRVDF. Written as DNA, the CDR3 is TGCGCCAGCAGCGTCGCTTTCCCCGACGACAGGGTGGACTTC.